This TCR beta chain is drawn from a study of T cell responses to AZD1222 COVID-19 vaccine. Overall study findings and caveats: Increases in Spike-specific TCR breadth and depth were seen after two AZD1222 doses. Females outnumbered males among donors, who were mostly white British; clonal diversity was possibly underestimated. Just 5 or 6 AZD1222 recipients tested seropositive at baseline. Among vaccine-associated CD4 TCRs, coverage spanned spike, with dominance at 160-218 and 743-854.

The germline V gene encodes CDR1 MNHEY and CDR2 SMNVEV (reference sequence). Trimming removed 3 bases from V and 0 bases from J; junction bases left unmatched: 4. The CDR3 is 16 amino acids. Method: immunoSEQ multiplex PCR; TCRdb's copy keeps in-frame clones and lacks some. This sample has 120,000 or so clones, with approximately 88% found just once. On this clone itself: Its antigen is unidentified.

The sample here was peripheral blood, taken on day 0 of AZD1222 vaccination. This TCR was sampled from an adult in good health. The V gene is TRBV27, the J gene TRBJ1-3, with 8 bases fitting TRBD1. The CDR3 coding sequence is TGTGCCAGCAGTTTCAGACAGGGGTACTCTGGAAACACCATATATTTT. Residues: CASSFRQGYSGNTIYF.